Reported below is one T cell receptor beta chain. Its antigen is not known. The data belong to a study of shared clonotypes between healthy human individuals. Findings and caveats of the study: Across a handful of donors, naive CD4 shared roughly 5.1%, naive CD8 about 3.2%, memory CD4 over 2%, memory CD8 0.4% to 0.5%. Shared clonotypes across all four donors exceeded non-shared ones in generation probability.

The method was immunoSEQ multiplex PCR; TCRdb's version includes in-frame clones alone and lacks a portion of them. In the table there are about 2.4 million clones, roughly 93% of which are singletons. Donation came from healthy HIV-negative adults that had no recent acute infections or vaccinations. The ends were cut back, 3 bases at V and 0 bases at J, with 12 bases in the middle. Germline V gene data show CDR1 as GTSNPN and CDR2 as SVGIG (reference sequence). The CDR3 is 15 residues long. The specimen was naive CD4+ T cells from PBMCs. Subset indicated: CD45RA+ positively selected. This TCR derives from a man between 18 and 29 years old in good health. Some clones in this sample may be carry-over from other donors' samples. This rearrangement joins TRBV30 to TRBJ1-3; D is possibly TRBD1 (6 bases). CDR3 in DNA: TGTGCCTGGAGGGGGGGCTCCTTCTCTGGAAACACCATATATTTT. It specifies CAWRGGSFSGNTIYF.